The rows below give T cell receptor beta chains drawn from one sample of a study of monozygotic twins with inflammatory bowel disease. TCRdb re-called the 5' RACE reads and gives one entry per CDR3 protein, without DNA. The sample has under 200,000 distinct CDR3 sequences. Sequenced: blood. These receptors were collected from a human donor with ulcerative colitis or Crohn's disease, or a healthy co-twin of an affected twin (not recorded which). Both conserved end residues are part of each CDR3.

v_call: TRBV29-1
j_call: TRBJ2-7
cdr3_aa: CSVEWVTGLTYEQYF

v_call: TRBV5-1
j_call: TRBJ2-7
cdr3_aa: CASSLEGQGAYEQYF

v_call: TRBV28
j_call: TRBJ2-7
cdr3_aa: CASGGQGRNEQYF

v_call: TRBV15
j_call: TRBJ2-1
cdr3_aa: CATSKASNTYNEQFF

v_call: TRBV5-4
j_call: TRBJ2-5
cdr3_aa: CASSLGLAGDLYF

v_call: TRBV28
j_call: TRBJ2-2
cdr3_aa: CASSHPGPNTGELFF

v_call: TRBV19
j_call: TRBJ2-1
cdr3_aa: CASSITSGSINEQFF

v_call: TRBV28
j_call: TRBJ2-7
cdr3_aa: CASTAHRGGYEQYF

v_call: TRBV5-4
j_call: TRBJ2-1
cdr3_aa: CASSLELLNDEQFF

v_call: TRBV15
j_call: TRBJ1-6
cdr3_aa: CATSRLDTGSPLHF

v_call: TRBV27
j_call: TRBJ1-5
cdr3_aa: CASSLQEDQPQHF

v_call: TRBV6-1
j_call: TRBJ2-5
cdr3_aa: CASSDGTYQETQYF

v_call: TRBV5-1
j_call: TRBJ1-3
cdr3_aa: CASSLTAVPGNTIYF

v_call: TRBV27
j_call: TRBJ2-5
cdr3_aa: CASSFLETQYF

v_call: TRBV28
j_call: TRBJ2-1
cdr3_aa: CASRVTGTSGILPYNEQFF

v_call: TRBV7-8
j_call: TRBJ2-1
cdr3_aa: CASSLDRGRYNEQFF

v_call: TRBV5-4
j_call: TRBJ2-3
cdr3_aa: CASSGQGIGDTQYF

v_call: TRBV2
j_call: TRBJ2-1
cdr3_aa: CASTPGQGLNEQFF

v_call: TRBV20-1
j_call: TRBJ2-1
cdr3_aa: CSANLGYNEQFF

v_call: TRBV28
j_call: TRBJ2-1
cdr3_aa: CASNPTDSEQFF

v_call: TRBV7-6
j_call: TRBJ2-7
cdr3_aa: CASSLSQDPGTPYYEQYF

v_call: TRBV20-1
j_call: TRBJ2-5
cdr3_aa: CSARKDDVQTQYF

v_call: TRBV12-5
j_call: TRBJ2-7
cdr3_aa: CASGLVIDGEQYF

v_call: TRBV5-3
j_call: TRBJ2-7
cdr3_aa: CARSLRLGYYEQYF

v_call: TRBV29-1
j_call: TRBJ2-1
cdr3_aa: CSCPSPGTSGYNEQFF

v_call: TRBV6-1
j_call: TRBJ1-5
cdr3_aa: CASSGSRARQPQHF

v_call: TRBV20-1
j_call: TRBJ1-5
cdr3_aa: CSARAGTSILTQHF

v_call: TRBV11-2
j_call: TRBJ2-1
cdr3_aa: CASSLAGGPGEQFF

v_call: TRBV28
j_call: TRBJ2-1
cdr3_aa: CASSPGSLPSYNEQFF

v_call: TRBV5-4
j_call: TRBJ2-3
cdr3_aa: CASSLAPSGRTDTQYF

v_call: TRBV20-1
j_call: TRBJ2-1
cdr3_aa: CSAARGLAYNEQFF

v_call: TRBV24-1
j_call: TRBJ2-3
cdr3_aa: CATSPDLDQHTQYF

v_call: TRBV9
j_call: TRBJ2-7
cdr3_aa: CASSVDGHTSYEQYF

v_call: TRBV5-5
j_call: TRBJ2-4
cdr3_aa: CASSPSPTLSKNIQYF

v_call: TRBV5-1
j_call: TRBJ2-2
cdr3_aa: CASRKRGYDGELFF

v_call: TRBV29-1
j_call: TRBJ2-2
cdr3_aa: CSVDQGNTGELFF

v_call: TRBV29-1
j_call: TRBJ2-5
cdr3_aa: CSVATGSKTQYF

v_call: TRBV20-1
j_call: TRBJ2-1
cdr3_aa: CSARVPSGRAIWGNEQFF

v_call: TRBV5-1
j_call: TRBJ2-2
cdr3_aa: CASRDPGQGSGELFF

v_call: TRBV18
j_call: TRBJ2-5
cdr3_aa: CASSPPGLALGETQYF

v_call: TRBV30
j_call: TRBJ2-3
cdr3_aa: CAWKAATDTQYF

v_call: TRBV5-1
j_call: TRBJ1-5
cdr3_aa: CASRVGHGGNQPQHF

v_call: TRBV27
j_call: TRBJ1-4
cdr3_aa: CASASGRTAKKLFF

v_call: TRBV5-1
j_call: TRBJ2-3
cdr3_aa: CASSLGSGLGGNTQYF

v_call: TRBV20-1
j_call: TRBJ1-1
cdr3_aa: CSARARDIEAFF

v_call: TRBV20-1
j_call: TRBJ1-2
cdr3_aa: CSASEAGRDGYTF